This is a list of T cell receptor beta chains from one sample in a study of T cell changes during pregnancy in multiple sclerosis. Profiling relied on immunoSEQ multiplex PCR, and the TCRdb table lists in-frame clones only, not all of them. The data hold tens of thousands of clones, with 80% to 90% observed a single time. The source was CD4+ T cells from peripheral blood mononuclear cells, collected in the first trimester of pregnancy. Source of these receptors: a female donor with multiple sclerosis, enrolled in a pregnancy study. Each CDR3 is given with its conserved first and last residue. D genes are given only for firm matches. Rows give clone size only sometimes, using once, few, many, or a class for an expanded clone.

V gene	D gene	clone size	J gene	CDR3 DNA	CDR3 protein
TRBV5-4	-	-	TRBJ2-1	TGTGCCAGCAGCTTGGTATTCGGCGGGGTCGGGTACAATGAGCAGTTCTTC	CASSLVFGGVGYNEQFF
TRBV7-9	-	-	TRBJ1-4	TGTGCCATCCGCGAGGACGGAAGGGGAGAAAAACTGTTTTTT	CAIREDGRGEKLFF
TRBV10-1	-	once	TRBJ2-1	TGCGCCAGCAGTACTAGGCCCCATGAGCAGTTCTTC	CASSTRPHEQFF
TRBV7-9	-	-	TRBJ1-2	TGTGCCAGCAGCCGCGGGGGCGGAGGGGGTTACTACACCTTC	CASSRGGGGGYYTF
TRBV5-1	-	-	TRBJ1-2	TGCGCCAGCAGCCTACAGGGAAACTATGGCTACACCTTC	CASSLQGNYGYTF
TRBV18	-	-	TRBJ2-3	TGTGCCAGCTCACCACCGGATAAGGGGCCCGTTGCAGATACGCAGTATTTT	CASSPPDKGPVADTQYF
TRBV9	TRBD1	-	TRBJ2-5	TGTGCCAGCAGCGAGACAGGGTACCAAGAGACCCAGTACTTC	CASSETGYQETQYF
TRBV30	TRBD1	once	TRBJ2-7	TGTGCCTGGAGGACAGGGGGCCACTACGAGCAGTACTTC	CAWRTGGHYEQYF
TRBV7-3	TRBD1	-	TRBJ2-7	TGTGCCAGCAGTTGGGACAGGGATTACGAGCAGTACTTC	CASSWDRDYEQYF
TRBV5-4	-	-	TRBJ2-7	TGTGCCAGCAGCCCTTCTAGCGACTCCTACGAGCAGTACTTC	CASSPSSDSYEQYF
TRBV6-5	-	-	TRBJ1-1	TGTGCCAGCAGTAACAGGGATTTCGCTGAAGCTTTCTTT	CASSNRDFAEAFF
TRBV10-1	TRBD1	-	TRBJ2-3	TGCGCCAGCAGTGAGCAGACAGGGGGCAAAACAGATACGCAGTATTTT	CASSEQTGGKTDTQYF
TRBV7-9	-	-	TRBJ2-6	TGTGCCAGCAGCTTAGCAGGAGTTAGGACTTCTGGGGCCAACGTCCTGACTTTC	CASSLAGVRTSGANVLTF
TRBV4-2	TRBD2	-	TRBJ2-3	TGTGCCAGCAGCCAAGAGGGTAGCGGGAGAACAGATACGCAGTATTTT	CASSQEGSGRTDTQYF
TRBV30	-	once	TRBJ2-7	TGTGCCTGGAGTGTAAAGGGGGACGAGCAGTACTTC	CAWSVKGDEQYF
TRBV5-1	TRBD1	-	TRBJ2-5	TGCGCCAGCAGCACTGGGACAGGAAAAGAGACCCAGTACTTC	CASSTGTGKETQYF
TRBV6-4	TRBD1	-	TRBJ2-3	TGTGCCAGCAGTGACCAGGGGGCCAGCACAGATACGCAGTATTTT	CASSDQGASTDTQYF
TRBV30	TRBD2	-	TRBJ2-7	TGTGCCTTGGACCGGGAGGGCTACAGCGAGCAGTACTTC	CALDREGYSEQYF
TRBV25-1	TRBD2	-	TRBJ2-5	TGTGCCAAAGGACTAGCGGGGGGGCCTGGGGAGACCCAGTACTTC	CAKGLAGGPGETQYF
TRBV2	TRBD2	few	TRBJ2-7	TGTGCCAGCAGTGAACAGGGCGGGAGGTTGTCCGAGCAGTACTTC	CASSEQGGRLSEQYF
TRBV6-5	-	-	TRBJ1-2	TGTGCCAGCAGACCCGGACAGACCACTTATGGCTACACCTTC	CASRPGQTTYGYTF
TRBV25-1	TRBD1	once	TRBJ1-4	TGTGCCAGCAGTGCCTCGACAGGGCAGGGTGGGGGAGAAGAAAAACTGTTTTTT	CASSASTGQGGGEEKLFF
TRBV7-2	TRBD1	-	TRBJ1-1	TGTGCCAGCAGCTCATACAGTCAGGGGGTAGCAGCTTTCTTT	CASSSYSQGVAAFF
TRBV18	TRBD1	-	TRBJ2-7	TGTGCCAGCTCACCACTGACGACAGGGCCTTACGAGCAGTACTTC	CASSPLTTGPYEQYF
TRBV5-1	TRBD1	-	TRBJ1-1	TGCGCCAGCAGCTCACTTATAACAGGGGGCACTGAAGCTTTCTTT	CASSSLITGGTEAFF
TRBV27	TRBD1	-	TRBJ2-5	TGTGCCAGCAGTTTCAGAAGCAGGGGGCGTGGGGGACTCCTCCTGGGCCCCCAAGAGACCCAGTACTTC	CASSFRSRGRGGLLLGPQETQYF
TRBV7-3	-	-	TRBJ2-7	TGTGCCAGCAGCTTAAATGCAGGGAACCTCTACGAGCAGTACTTC	CASSLNAGNLYEQYF
TRBV4-1	-	once	TRBJ2-7	TGCGCCAGCAGCCCGGGGACAGCGGGGGTTCCTCTCGAGCAGTACTTC	CASSPGTAGVPLEQYF
TRBV7-9	-	-	TRBJ1-2	TGTGCCAGCAGCTCCACAGTTCTGGGGCGGTCTGGCTACACCTTC	CASSSTVLGRSGYTF
TRBV19	-	-	TRBJ2-7	TGTGCCAGTATTGACCTCGGAGGTCCGGGAGTTGGGAGGCAGTACTTC	CASIDLGGPGVGRQYF
TRBV7-8	TRBD1	once	TRBJ1-4	TGTGCCAGTGGCGGACAGGTGAATGAAAAACTGTTTTTT	CASGGQVNEKLFF
TRBV30	-	-	TRBJ2-7	TGTGCCTGGAGTTTCTGGAGCTACGAGCAGTACTTC	CAWSFWSYEQYF
TRBV18	TRBD1	-	TRBJ1-5	TGTGCCAGCTCACCCGGGACAGGGGATCAGCCCCAGCATTTT	CASSPGTGDQPQHF
TRBV18	TRBD1	-	TRBJ2-7	TGTGCCAGCTCACCGGATAACGACAGGGGCTACGAGCAGTACTTC	CASSPDNDRGYEQYF
TRBV9	-	-	TRBJ1-1	TGTGCCAGCAGCGTCATGGGAGGTGAAGCTTTCTTT	CASSVMGGEAFF
TRBV18	-	-	TRBJ2-7	TGTGCCAGCTCACCGGAAGAGACTGTGCTCTACGAGCAGTACTTC	CASSPEETVLYEQYF
TRBV7-3	-	-	TRBJ2-3	TGTGCCAGCAGCTTCACGGGGGTGGGCACAGATACGCAGTATTTT	CASSFTGVGTDTQYF
TRBV5-6	-	-	TRBJ2-3	TGTGCCAGCAGCTCAGTGGGCACAGATACGCAGTATTTT	CASSSVGTDTQYF
TRBV6-5	-	-	TRBJ1-2	TGTGCCAGCAGGGACAGTAACTCTGGTGGCTACACCTTC	CASRDSNSGGYTF
TRBV9	-	-	TRBJ2-2	TGTGCCAGCAGCGTACTGTCCGGGATGAACACCGGGGAGCTGTTTTTT	CASSVLSGMNTGELFF
TRBV7-9	TRBD2	-	TRBJ2-2	TGTGCCAGCAGGCTCGGCGGGGGCGGGGAGCTGTTTTTT	CASRLGGGGELFF
TRBV6-5	TRBD2	once	TRBJ2-3	TGTGCCAGCAGTTATACAGCTAGCGGGAGCACAGATACGCAGTATTTT	CASSYTASGSTDTQYF
TRBV6-1	-	-	TRBJ1-1	TGTGCCAGCAGTGACGGGGGGGTAACTGAAGCTTTCTTT	CASSDGGVTEAFF
TRBV5-6	-	-	TRBJ2-7	TGTGCCAGCAGCCTAGGAGGTGCGGACTGGGTGGGGCAGTACTTC	CASSLGGADWVGQYF
TRBV6-1	-	-	TRBJ2-7	TGTGCCAGCAGTCGGGTTGCAGGGGCCTCCTACGAGCAGTACTTC	CASSRVAGASYEQYF
TRBV7-9	-	-	TRBJ2-3	TGTGCCAGCACCGCACCTACCACCACAGATACGCAGTATTTT	CASTAPTTTDTQYF
TRBV21-1	-	-	TRBJ2-3	TGTGCCAGCAGCACTGGAATAGCGGGGGTATTAAAGACAGATACGCAGTATTTT	CASSTGIAGVLKTDTQYF
TRBV29-1	-	-	TRBJ1-1	TGCAGCGTTGAAAGCCCTGAGAACACTGAAGCTTTCTTT	CSVESPENTEAFF
TRBV5-1	TRBD1	once	TRBJ2-7	TGCGCCAGCAGCTTGGGAGTGACAGGGTATCTCTACGAGCAGTACTTC	CASSLGVTGYLYEQYF
TRBV25-1	TRBD1	-	TRBJ2-3	TGTGCCAGCAGTGATGAGAACAGGGGATCAGATACGCAGTATTTT	CASSDENRGSDTQYF
TRBV15	TRBD2	-	TRBJ2-1	TGTGCTACAGGGACCGGACTAGCGTATGGACCTGAGCAGTTCTTC	CATGTGLAYGPEQFF
TRBV5-1	TRBD1	-	TRBJ2-2	TGCGCCAGCAGCTTGGCCTTGCAGGGGGCAGGCGGGGAGCTGTTTTTT	CASSLALQGAGGELFF
TRBV4-2	-	-	TRBJ1-3	TGTGCCAGCAGCCAAGTTCGCCAGGACTCTGGAAACACCATATATTTT	CASSQVRQDSGNTIYF
TRBV25-1	-	-	TRBJ2-7	TGTGCCAGCAGTGAATCCTGGAGTGCCCGCTACGAGCAGTACTTC	CASSESWSARYEQYF
TRBV5-1	TRBD1	-	TRBJ2-5	TGCGCCAGCAGCTTGGTACAGGGGGCTGGGACCCAGTACTTC	CASSLVQGAGTQYF
TRBV7-2	-	-	TRBJ1-4	TGTGCCAGCAGCCCCCAGGGTGTAACTAATGAAAAACTGTTTTTT	CASSPQGVTNEKLFF
TRBV7-9	-	-	TRBJ2-2	TGTGCCAGCAGCTCGCGGGCCGGGGAGCTGTTTTTT	CASSSRAGELFF
TRBV9	TRBD1	-	TRBJ1-2	TGTGCCAGCAGCGAGGGACAGGGGACAGACTATGGCTACACCTTC	CASSEGQGTDYGYTF
TRBV11-2	-	-	TRBJ1-2	TGTGCCAGCAGCTTAGACAGGGTAGGCGGCTACACCTTC	CASSLDRVGGYTF
TRBV7-2	-	-	TRBJ2-2	TGTGCCAGCAGCTTAGCTCCCTCGTCCGGGGAGCTGTTTTTT	CASSLAPSSGELFF